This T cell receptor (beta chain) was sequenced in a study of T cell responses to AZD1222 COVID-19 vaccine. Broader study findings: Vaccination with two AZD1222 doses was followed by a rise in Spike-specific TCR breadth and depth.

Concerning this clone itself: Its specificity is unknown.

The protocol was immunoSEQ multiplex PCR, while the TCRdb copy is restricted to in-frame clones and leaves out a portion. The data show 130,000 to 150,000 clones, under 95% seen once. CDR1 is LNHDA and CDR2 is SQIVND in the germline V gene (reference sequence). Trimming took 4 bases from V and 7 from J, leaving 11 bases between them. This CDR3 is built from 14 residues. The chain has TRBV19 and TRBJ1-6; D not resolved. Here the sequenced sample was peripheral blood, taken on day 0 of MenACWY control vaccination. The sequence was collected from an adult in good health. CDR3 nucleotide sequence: TGTGCCAGTAGTACGCCGGGATTCAATTCACCCCTCCACTTT. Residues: CASSTPGFNSPLHF.